The table lists the clone carrying this T cell receptor beta chain with a few counts. Its antigen is unknown. This sample is part of a study of CD8 T cells in ankylosing spondylitis. Findings of the study overall: Seemingly characteristic of ankylosing spondylitis blood was a TCR beta motif consisting of roughly 8 highly homologous variants. Reported data indicate significant enrichment of disease-linked clones within matched ankylosing spondylitis synovial fluid.

The CDR3 length is 11 residues. Trimming shortened V by 7 bases and J by 2 bases, and 6 bases separated the two germline ends. The germline gives CDR1 SGHAT, CDR2 FQNNGV. Quantitative 5'-RACE with molecular barcodes generated TCR beta libraries. Via MiXCR, TCRdb re-called the 5' RACE reads, giving one row per CDR3 protein. Among roughly 97,000 distinct CDR3 sequences listed, roughly 8.3% were seen once. The chain combines TRBV11-2 with TRBJ2-7; no reliable D call. Material for sequencing was blood, either unsorted or a sorted T cell fraction (not recorded which). The receptor was isolated from a male donor with ankylosing spondylitis or in good health (not recorded which). The CDR3 DNA reads as TGTGCCAGCACCTCGGCCTACGAGCAGTACTTC. This sequence encodes CASTSAYEQYF.